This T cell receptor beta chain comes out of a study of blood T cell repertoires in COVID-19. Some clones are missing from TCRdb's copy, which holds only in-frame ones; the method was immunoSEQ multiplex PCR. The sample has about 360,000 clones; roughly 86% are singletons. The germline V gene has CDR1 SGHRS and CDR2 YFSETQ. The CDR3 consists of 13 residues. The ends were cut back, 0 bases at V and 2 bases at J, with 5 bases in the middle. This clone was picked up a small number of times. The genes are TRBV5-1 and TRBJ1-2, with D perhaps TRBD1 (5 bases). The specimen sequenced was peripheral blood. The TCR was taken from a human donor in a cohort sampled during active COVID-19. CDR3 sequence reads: CASSLEGNYGYTF. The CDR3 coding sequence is TGCGCCAGCAGCTTGGAGGGGAACTATGGCTACACCTTC.